These 10 T cell receptor beta chains were all obtained from the same sample, sequenced in a study of blood T cell repertoires in COVID-19. Only in-frame clones appear in the TCRdb table, and some are missing; sequencing was by immunoSEQ multiplex PCR. The sample yields some 270,000 clones, about 90% seen once. The sample taken for sequencing was PBMCs or T cells enriched from blood (not recorded which). These receptors came from a woman aged 40 to 50 who had been exposed to COVID-19.

The chain employs TRBV27 and TRBJ1-1; 7 nucleotides agree with TRBD1. V was clipped by 6 bases and J by 0 bases; unmatched bases: 4. The CDR3 is made up of 14 amino acids. Per germline, CDR1 MNHEY and CDR2 SMNVEV (reference sequence). The CDR3 loop reads CASRRDRMNTEAFF. The CDR3, as DNA: TGTGCCAGCAGACGGGACAGAATGAACACTGAAGCTTTCTTT.

The chain joins TRBV18 to TRBJ2-3; TRBD1 matches 9 bases. With V trimmed by 5 bases and J by 6 bases, 3 bases remained unmatched. The CDR3 is made up of 13 amino acids. Germline V gene lookup returns CDR1 KGHSH and CDR2 LQKENI. In nucleotides, the CDR3 is TGTGCCAGCTCAACAGGGGGCTCGGATACGCAGTATTTT. Its translation is CASSTGGSDTQYF.

The chain links TRBV5-1 to TRBJ2-7, with 8 bases fitting TRBD1. V trimming: 0 bases; J trimming: 4 bases; junction bases outside the gene matches: 9. This CDR3 has 16 residues. The germline gives CDR1 SGHRS, CDR2 YFSETQ. This CDR3 is CASSLEGRTGKYEQYF. CDR3 coding DNA: TGCGCCAGCAGCTTGGAGGGCAGGACAGGGAAGTACGAGCAGTACTTC.

Written as DNA, the CDR3 is TGTGCCAGCACCTCGGACAGGGGAAACACCATATATTTT. It translates to CASTSDRGNTIYF. The chain links TRBV12-3 or TRBV12-4 to TRBJ1-3; TRBD1 matches at 7 bases. The CDR3 has 13 amino acids. Trimming removed 7 bases from V and 4 bases from J; junction bases left unmatched: 4.

The rearrangement links TRBV18 to TRBJ2-3; 9 nucleotides agree with TRBD1. CDR3 size: 17 residues. V was clipped by 3 bases and J by 6 bases; unmatched bases: 13. Germline-derived CDR1 and CDR2 are KGHSH and LQKENI. Here the CDR3 reads CASSPSSPGQGRDTQYF. CDR3 coding DNA: TGTGCCAGCTCACCTTCTTCTCCGGGACAGGGTAGGGATACGCAGTATTTT.

This chain links TRBV6-6 with TRBJ2-2, with D perhaps TRBD2 (5 bases). The germline V and J ends were trimmed by 0 bases and 1 base, with 6 bases remaining between them. CDR3 length: 15 residues. Germline CDR1 MNHNY, CDR2 SVGAGI (reference sequence). The CDR3 reads CASSYSGENTGELFF. CDR3 nucleotides: TGTGCCAGCAGTTACTCGGGAGAGAACACCGGGGAGCTGTTTTTT.

This chain uses TRBV24-1 with TRBJ2-1, with D tentatively TRBD2 (6 bases). V lost 4 bases, J lost 4 bases, and 13 bases lay in between. This CDR3 region has 15 residues. CDR1 and CDR2 from the germline V gene are KGHDR and SFDVKD. CDR3 amino acids: CATSDAGRRYNEQFF. Here the CDR3 DNA reads TGTGCCACCAGTGACGCGGGAAGGCGTTACAATGAGCAGTTCTTC.

In this sample, this clone turned up once. The rearrangement uses TRBV18 and TRBJ2-1; 10 bases fit TRBD2. V trimming: 4 bases; J trimming: 3 bases; junction bases outside the gene matches: 6. Germline V CDR1 and CDR2: KGHSH, LQKENI. CDR3 size: 16 residues. CDR3 DNA: TGTGCCAGCTCACTCGCGGGACTAGCGATCTACAATGAGCAGTTCTTC. It yields the protein CASSLAGLAIYNEQFF.

The gene calls are TRBV12-3 or TRBV12-4 and TRBJ1-6; D may be TRBD1 (5 bases). V was trimmed by 4 bases and J by 11 bases, leaving 9 bases between them. The CDR3 spans 12 residues. This CDR3 is CASSWGGPPLHF. Written as DNA, the CDR3 is TGTGCCAGCAGTTGGGGGGGACCACCCCTCCACTTT.

The chain links TRBV19 to TRBJ1-5; a weak D match, TRBD1 (5 bases). The CDR3 contains 14 residues. CDR1 is LNHDA and CDR2 is SQIVND in the germline V gene (reference sequence). V was cut by 5 bases and J by 5 bases, with 13 bases left in between. CDR3 sequence: CASSVGGDHQPQHF. CDR3 DNA sequence: TGTGCCAGTAGTGTCGGGGGTGACCATCAGCCCCAGCATTTT.